This T cell receptor (beta chain) was recorded in a study of cytomegalovirus exposure and HLA in healthy donors. V gave up 3 bases and J gave up 6 bases; unmatched junction bases: 6. The length of the CDR3 is 14 residues. The germline V gene has CDR1 SGHNT and CDR2 YYREEE (reference sequence). The study, taken as a whole, reports: Reportedly, fewer N-insertions than the roughly 600-donor mean appeared in an Asian-associated ancestry cluster in a later analysis.

A multiplex PCR was run with 60 Vbeta primers and 13 Jbeta primers. Clones were sequenced by immunoSEQ multiplex PCR, and TCRdb holds only the in-frame ones, with some missing. The table shows about 98,000 clones, with 74% occurring only once. Points on this clone: What it binds is not known.

The sequenced sample consisted of PBMCs. The chain couples TRBV5-4 to TRBJ2-1, with 7 bases lining up with TRBD2. This clonotype was obtained from a male donor in good health and CMV-seronegative. The CDR3 reads CASSSNTGGNEQFF. The CDR3 nucleotides are TGTGCCAGCAGCTCCAACACGGGGGGCAATGAGCAGTTCTTC.